The 4 T cell receptor beta chains below all came from one sample that was sequenced in a study of regulatory T cells in long-lasting Graves disease. Researchers made TCR beta libraries by using iRepertoire HTBI primers and running Arm-PCR on CDR3 regions. TCRdb redid the calling of the multiplex PCR reads with MiXCR, one entry per CDR3 protein. The sample comprises about 620,000 distinct CDR3 sequences, 16% of which are singletons, and 15% to 20% rests with the top ten. The sample's time point: newly diagnosed GD, antithyroid drugs for less than 3 months. Extracted RNA from PBMCs served as the source of the TCR library. A further study also used this sample, focusing on T cells in Graves' hyperthyroidism and ophthalmopathy.

Sample: peripheral blood mononuclear cells (PBMCs), taken at new diagnosis, from a patient treated with antithyroid drugs. The receptors here all came from a woman aged 25 to 39 with Graves disease.

The chain recombines TRBV19 with TRBJ2-4; D is unclear. Looked up from germline, CDR1 is LNHDA and CDR2 is SQIVND (reference sequence). The V and J ends lost 1 base and 0 bases respectively, with 13 bases between them. The CDR3 is made up of 17 amino acids. DNA for the CDR3: TGTGCCAGTAGTATAGTTCTTCTCGCCGTAGCCAAAAACATTCAGTACTTC. Protein: CASSIVLLAVAKNIQYF.

This clonotype was detected a few times. This chain connects TRBV18 to TRBJ1-2; tentative D call: TRBD1 (6 bases). The germline CDR1 and CDR2 sequences are KGHSH and LQKENI. V was shortened by 3 bases and J by 2 bases, with 16 bases between the two germline ends. This CDR3 is 16 amino acids long. This CDR3 reads CASSPSTGDFNYGYTF. The CDR3 coding sequence is TGTGCCAGCTCACCTTCGACAGGCGACTTCAACTATGGCTACACCTTC.

About this clonotype: A read error is possible here, since a much larger clone lies one base away. The genes are TRBV27 and TRBJ2-7, with TRBD1 matching 12 bases. This CDR3 has 14 residues. The V gene's germline CDR1 is MNHEY and CDR2 SMNVEV (reference sequence). This chain's CDR3 is CASSTGTGGFEQCF. In DNA, the CDR3 is TGTGCCAGCAGCACCGGGACAGGGGGCTTCGAGCAGTGCTTC.

This clonotype was seen at least ten times. This chain connects TRBV6-1 to TRBJ1-5; tentative D call: TRBD1 (6 bases). This CDR3 has 19 amino acids. The germline V gene encodes CDR1 MNHNS and CDR2 SASEGT. V gave up 5 bases and J gave up 1 base, with 24 bases separating them. The CDR3 is CASSTHLTGTDASNQPQHF. CDR3 coding DNA: TGTGCCAGCAGTACCCATTTAACAGGGACCGACGCAAGCAATCAGCCCCAGCATTTT.